Listed below are T cell receptor beta chains from one sample, sequenced in a study of blood T cell repertoires in COVID-19. Repertoires were generated with immunoSEQ multiplex PCR, while TCRdb's copy carries only in-frame clones and drops some. The table shows 120,000 to 150,000 clones, with roughly four fifths occurring only once. Sequenced sample: peripheral blood. The source is a man at least 80 years old with acute or convalescent COVID-19. Both conserved end residues are part of each CDR3. The order of the fields is clone size, V gene, D gene, J gene, CDR3 DNA, CDR3 protein. A D gene is named only where the DNA matches it firmly. Clone sizes are given selectively: once, few, many, or a class where the clone is expanded.

>.|TRBV29-1|TRBD2|TRBJ2-5
TGCAGCGTCTCGGGGGGAAGGGTATTTGGGGAGACCCAGTACTTC
CSVSGGRVFGETQYF
>.|TRBV19|TRBD1|TRBJ1-5
TGTGCCAGTAGCGGACAGGGGTATAGCAATCAGCCCCAGCATTTT
CASSGQGYSNQPQHF
>.|TRBV7-2|TRBD1|TRBJ2-4
TGTGCCAGCAGCTTAGTGGGGGACAGTAAAAACATTCAGTACTTC
CASSLVGDSKNIQYF
>.|TRBV7-2|.|TRBJ2-4
TGTGCCAGCAGCCCTAGGCAGGGTCAAGGCAGGAACATTCAGTACTTC
CASSPRQGQGRNIQYF
>once|TRBV20-1|.|TRBJ2-2
TGCAGTGCTAGTCTAGCTGAGGGCTCCGGGGAGCTGTTTTTT
CSASLAEGSGELFF
>once|TRBV3-1/TRBV3-2|.|TRBJ1-1
TGTGCCAGCAGCCAAGAAGGAGGGAGCGGCAGATGGTTT
CASSQEGGSGRWF
>.|TRBV30|.|TRBJ2-3
TGTGCCTGGAGTGTCGGGGTTCTGACAGATACGCAGTATTTT
CAWSVGVLTDTQYF
>few|TRBV7-8|TRBD1|TRBJ1-2
TGTGCCAGCAGCTTCTTAGGACAGGGCTATGATGGCTACACCTTC
CASSFLGQGYDGYTF
>few|TRBV27|TRBD2|TRBJ2-3
TGTGCCAGCAGTTCATACCGGGCGGGGGGTCGCACAGATACGCAGTATTTT
CASSSYRAGGRTDTQYF
>.|TRBV19|.|TRBJ1-6
TGTGCCAGTAGACAGGGCCCTAATTCACCCCTCCACTTT
CASRQGPNSPLHF
>.|TRBV5-4|TRBD2|TRBJ2-7
TGTGCCAGCAGCTTGGTTCGGGGGGCCTACGAGCAGTACTTC
CASSLVRGAYEQYF
>.|TRBV7-9|TRBD1|TRBJ1-4
TGTGCCAGCAGAGACAGGGCTTACACTAATGAAAAACTGTTTTTT
CASRDRAYTNEKLFF
>.|TRBV7-8|.|TRBJ2-3
TGTGCCAGCAGCTCCCACACAGATACGCAGTATTTT
CASSSHTDTQYF
>.|TRBV7-6|TRBD1|TRBJ2-7
TGTGCCAGCAGCCCTTCCACCGGGACAGGTCCCCACGAGCAGTACTTC
CASSPSTGTGPHEQYF
>.|TRBV28|.|TRBJ2-4
TGTGCCAGCAGTTTAAGACAGAAAGCCAAAAACATTCAGTACTTC
CASSLRQKAKNIQYF
>.|TRBV9|TRBD1|TRBJ2-7
TGTGCCAGCAGCCGTAGACCTACAGGGGACGAGCAGTACTTC
CASSRRPTGDEQYF
>.|TRBV7-3|.|TRBJ2-1
TGTGCCAGCAGCTTACAAAACAATGAGCAGTTCTTC
CASSLQNNEQFF
>.|TRBV28|TRBD1|TRBJ1-1
TGTGCCAGCAGCAGACAGGGAATCATGAACACTGAAGCTTTCTTT
CASSRQGIMNTEAFF
>.|TRBV5-4|TRBD1|TRBJ1-3
TGTGCCAGCAGCTTGGACCCAGGGGGATCTGGAAACACCATATATTTT
CASSLDPGGSGNTIYF
>.|TRBV6-4|.|TRBJ1-6
TGTGCCAGCAGTGACTCGATCGGTGGGCAGTTCCAAACCCATAATTCACCCCTCCACTTT
CASSDSIGGQFQTHNSPLHF
>once|TRBV7-9|.|TRBJ1-2
TGTGCCAGCAATAGCCGTTTAGATGGCTACACCTTC
CASNSRLDGYTF
>.|TRBV29-1|TRBD1|TRBJ1-2
TGCAGCGTACCTAGAACCGGGACAGGTGTAAACTATGGCTACACCTTC
CSVPRTGTGVNYGYTF
>few|TRBV2|.|TRBJ2-1
TGTGCCAGCAGGTTACAGGGCAATGAGCAGTTCTTC
CASRLQGNEQFF
>.|TRBV7-9|TRBD2|TRBJ2-7
TGTGCCAGCAGCTCGGGGACTACCAACTACGAGCAGTACTTC
CASSSGTTNYEQYF
>few|TRBV11-2|TRBD2|TRBJ2-7
TGTGCCAGCAGCTTAGTGCCACTAGCGGGGTACTACGAGCAGTACTTC
CASSLVPLAGYYEQYF
>.|TRBV28|TRBD1|TRBJ2-7
TGTGCCAGCAGAACCACAGGGGACGAGCAGTACTTC
CASRTTGDEQYF
>.|TRBV18|.|TRBJ2-2
TGTGCCAGCTCACCCACGTCAGGGCTCGGCGGGGAGCTGTTTTTT
CASSPTSGLGGELFF